These 6 T cell receptor beta chains came from one sample sequenced in a study of T cell repertoires in cytomegalovirus infection. MiXCR, applied by TCRdb to the reads, yields one record per CDR3 protein. The sample carries about 100,000 distinct CDR3 sequences, 20% to 30% recorded once. Sequencing was carried out using CD8+ T cells from PBMCs. These receptors all stem from a human donor in good health (CMV status not recorded). Some clones in this sample may be carry-over from other donors' samples.

This clonotype has a handful of counts. The chain combines TRBV28 with TRBJ2-7; possible D gene TRBD2, 6 bases. This CDR3 has 15 amino acids. Germline CDR1 is MDHEN and CDR2 is SYDVKM. V dropped 8 bases and J dropped 3 bases, with 20 bases sitting between them. As DNA, the CDR3 is TGTGCCAGCTGTACGAGGGAGGATTTTTTCTACGAGCAGTACTTC. Translating gives CASCTREDFFYEQYF. Full variable domain (rest looked up from reference TRBV28 and TRBJ2-7): DVKVTQSSRYLVKRTGEKVFLECVQDMDHENMFWYRQDPGLGLRLIYFSYDVKMKEKGDIPEGYSVSREKKERFSLILESASTNQTSMYLCASCTREDFFYEQYFGPGTRLTVT.

The V call is TRBV4-3, the J call TRBJ2-1, with D possibly being TRBD1 or TRBD2 (6 bases each). This CDR3 contains 15 residues. From germline, CDR1 is LGHNA and CDR2 YSLEER. Trimming removed 1 base from V and 0 bases from J, with 7 bases in between. CDR3 protein: CASSQGGASYNEQFF. The CDR3 DNA reads as TGCGCCAGCAGCCAAGGGGGGGCCTCCTACAATGAGCAGTTCTTC.

Many counts were recorded for this clonotype. The chain combines TRBV7-9 with TRBJ2-5; D possibly corresponds to TRBD2 (5 bases). CDR1 and CDR2 (germline): SEHNR, FQNEAQ (reference sequence). The CDR3 length is 16 residues. Trimming cost V 5 bases and J 7 bases, with 23 bases left between them. The CDR3 sequence is CASSPLLDYPEGTQYF. The CDR3 DNA sequence: TGTGCCAGCAGCCCGTTACTCGACTATCCCGAAGGGACCCAGTACTTC.

This clonotype was detected only a few times. This chain uses TRBV2 with TRBJ2-3; TRBD2 might be the D (6 bases). Trimming left V 5 bases short and J 1 base short, with 10 bases between. The CDR3 contains 14 residues. Germline assignment: CDR1 SNHLY and CDR2 FYNNEI. The CDR3 nucleotides read TGTGCCAGCAGTACCGGGACTGGCACAGATACGCAGTATTTT. This translates into CASSTGTGTDTQYF.

This clonotype turned up a few times. The chain is built from TRBV4-1 and TRBJ1-1; D might be TRBD1 (5 bases). Germline loops: CDR1 MGHRA, CDR2 YSYEKL. V was clipped by 4 bases and J by 0 bases, with 18 bases between them. The CDR3 runs to 17 residues. CDR3: CASSLNLPAGMNTEAFF. DNA of the CDR3: TGCGCCAGCAGCCTAAACCTCCCCGCAGGGATGAACACTGAAGCTTTCTTT.

The J gene is TRBJ1-4, the V gene TRBV30; no clear D gene. V lost 3 bases and J 7 bases, leaving 9 bases between the germline ends. Per germline, CDR1 GTSNPN and CDR2 SVGIG (reference sequence). This CDR3 comprises 12 residues. CDR3 in DNA: TGTGCCTGGAGCCCGGTTGGTGAAAAACTGTTTTTT. Its protein product is CAWSPVGEKLFF.